This TCR beta chain is drawn from a study of blood T cell repertoires in COVID-19. J gave up 2 bases and V 7 bases, and 10 bases lay outside the gene matches. The germline CDR1 and CDR2 sequences are SQVTM and ANQGSEA. There are 14 residues in the CDR3. Using immunoSEQ multiplex PCR, the repertoire was profiled, and TCRdb retains in-frame clones only, with some absent. The sample carries under 350,000 clones, roughly 91% recorded once. Sequencing used peripheral blood. The TCR comes from a man aged 40-49 years with acute or convalescent COVID-19. V usage is TRBV29-1 and J usage is TRBJ1-1; 7 positions agree with TRBD1. The CDR3: CSASLTGSNTEAFF. CDR3 DNA sequence: TGCAGCGCTTCCTTGACAGGGTCCAACACTGAAGCTTTCTTT. Based on the CDR3 plus reference TRBV29-1 and TRBJ1-1, the full variable domain is SAVISQKPSRDICQRGTSLTIQCQVDSQVTMMFWYRQQPGQSLTLIATANQGSEATYESGFVIDKFPISRPNLTFSTLTVSNMSPEDSSIYLCSASLTGSNTEAFFGQGTRLTVV.